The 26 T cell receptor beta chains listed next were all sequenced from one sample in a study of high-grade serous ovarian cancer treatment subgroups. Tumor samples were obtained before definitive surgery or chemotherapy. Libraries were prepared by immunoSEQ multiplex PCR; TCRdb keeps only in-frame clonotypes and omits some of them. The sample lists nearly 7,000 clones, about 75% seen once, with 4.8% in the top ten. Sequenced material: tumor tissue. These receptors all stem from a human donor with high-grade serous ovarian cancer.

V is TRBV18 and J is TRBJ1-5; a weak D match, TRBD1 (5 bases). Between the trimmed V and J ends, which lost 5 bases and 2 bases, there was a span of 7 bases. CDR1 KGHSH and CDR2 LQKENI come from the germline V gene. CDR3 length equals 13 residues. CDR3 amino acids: CASSRGGNQPQHF. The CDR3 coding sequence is TGTGCCAGCTCAAGAGGGGGCAATCAGCCCCAGCATTTT.

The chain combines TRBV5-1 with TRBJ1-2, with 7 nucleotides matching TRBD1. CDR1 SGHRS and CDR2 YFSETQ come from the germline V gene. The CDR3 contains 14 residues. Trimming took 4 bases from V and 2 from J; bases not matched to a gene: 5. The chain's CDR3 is CASSPSGQNYGYTF. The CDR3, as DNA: TGCGCCAGCAGCCCCTCGGGACAGAACTATGGCTACACCTTC.

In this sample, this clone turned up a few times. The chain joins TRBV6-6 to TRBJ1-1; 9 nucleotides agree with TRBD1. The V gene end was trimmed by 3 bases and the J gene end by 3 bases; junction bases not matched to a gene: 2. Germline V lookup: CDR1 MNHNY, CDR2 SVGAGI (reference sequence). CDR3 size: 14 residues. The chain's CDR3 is CASSYGQGYTEAFF. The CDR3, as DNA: TGTGCCAGCAGTTATGGACAGGGGTACACTGAAGCTTTCTTT.

The CDR3 sequence is CASSLHPGATDTQYF. The CDR3 coding sequence is TGTGCCAGCAGCTTACACCCCGGGGCCACAGATACGCAGTATTTT. This chain uses TRBV7-2 with TRBJ2-3; D may match TRBD1 or TRBD2 (5 bases each). Germline values: CDR1 SGHTA, CDR2 FQGNSA. The CDR3 runs to 15 residues. Trimming shortened V by 2 bases and J by 2 bases, and 11 bases separated the two germline ends. The entire variable domain, with the rest obtained from reference TRBV7-2 and TRBJ2-3, is as follows: GAGVSQSPSNKVTEKGKDVELRCDPISGHTALYWYRQSLGQGLEFLIYFQGNSAPDKSGLPSDRFSAERTGGSVSTLTIQRTQQEDSAVYLCASSLHPGATDTQYFGPGTRLTVL.

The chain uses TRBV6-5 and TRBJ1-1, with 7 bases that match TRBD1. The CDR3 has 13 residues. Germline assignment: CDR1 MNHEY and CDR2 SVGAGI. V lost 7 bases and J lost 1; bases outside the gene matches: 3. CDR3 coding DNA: TGTGCCAGCAACAGGGGAACGAACACTGAAGCTTTCTTT. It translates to CASNRGTNTEAFF.

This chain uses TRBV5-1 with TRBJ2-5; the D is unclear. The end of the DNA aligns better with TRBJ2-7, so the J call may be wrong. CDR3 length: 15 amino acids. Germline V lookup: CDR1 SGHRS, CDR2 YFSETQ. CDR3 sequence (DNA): TGCGCCAGCAGCTTGGACCAGCCTATTACCTACGAGCAGTACTTC. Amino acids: CASSLDQPITYEQYF.

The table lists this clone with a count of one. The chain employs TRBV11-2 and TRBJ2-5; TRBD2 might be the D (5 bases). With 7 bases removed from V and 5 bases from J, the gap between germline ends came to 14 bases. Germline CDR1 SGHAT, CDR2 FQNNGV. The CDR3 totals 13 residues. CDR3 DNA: TGTGCCAGCACCCAGTTCGCGGGTGAGACCCAGTACTTC. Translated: CASTQFAGETQYF.

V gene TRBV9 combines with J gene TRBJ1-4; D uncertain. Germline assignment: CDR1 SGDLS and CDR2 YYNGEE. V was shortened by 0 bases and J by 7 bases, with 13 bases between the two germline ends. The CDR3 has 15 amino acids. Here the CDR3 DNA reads TGTGCCAGCAGCGTAGCTACCCGGGCGGGTGAAAAACTGTTTTTT. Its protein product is CASSVATRAGEKLFF.

The CDR3 reads CASSLRTSTDTQYF. The CDR3 DNA follows: TGCGCCAGCAGCCTGAGGACATCCACAGATACGCAGTATTTT. J is TRBJ2-3 and V is TRBV5-1; D possibly corresponds to TRBD1 (5 bases). The germline V gene has CDR1 SGHRS and CDR2 YFSETQ. Trimming cost V 4 bases and J 2 bases, with 11 bases left between them. This CDR3 comprises 14 residues.

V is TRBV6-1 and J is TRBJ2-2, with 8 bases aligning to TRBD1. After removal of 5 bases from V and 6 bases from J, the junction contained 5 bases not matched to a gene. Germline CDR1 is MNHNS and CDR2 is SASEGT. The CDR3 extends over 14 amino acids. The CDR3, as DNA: TGTGCCAGCAGTTTGACAGGGGTCCCCGGGGAGCTGTTTTTT. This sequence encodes CASSLTGVPGELFF.

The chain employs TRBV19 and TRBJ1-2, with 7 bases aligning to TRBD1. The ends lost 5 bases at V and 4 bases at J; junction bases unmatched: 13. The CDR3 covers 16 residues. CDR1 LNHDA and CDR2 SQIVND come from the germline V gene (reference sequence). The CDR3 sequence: CASSFDTDRPIYGYTF. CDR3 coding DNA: TGTGCCAGTAGTTTCGACACGGACAGGCCGATCTATGGCTACACCTTC.

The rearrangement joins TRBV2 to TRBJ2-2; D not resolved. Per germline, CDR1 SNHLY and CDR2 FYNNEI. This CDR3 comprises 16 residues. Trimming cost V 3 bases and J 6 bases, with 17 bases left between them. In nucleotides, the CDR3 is TGTGCCAGCAGTGATGAATCCCTAGGGAATCCCGGGGAGCTGTTTTTT. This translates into CASSDESLGNPGELFF.

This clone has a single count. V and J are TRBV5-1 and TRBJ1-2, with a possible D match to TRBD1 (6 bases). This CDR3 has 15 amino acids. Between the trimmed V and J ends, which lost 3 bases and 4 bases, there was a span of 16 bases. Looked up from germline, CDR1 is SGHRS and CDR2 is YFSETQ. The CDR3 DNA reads TGCGCCAGCAGCTCTACAGGGTTAAGGAGCTATGGCTACACCTTC. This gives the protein CASSSTGLRSYGYTF.

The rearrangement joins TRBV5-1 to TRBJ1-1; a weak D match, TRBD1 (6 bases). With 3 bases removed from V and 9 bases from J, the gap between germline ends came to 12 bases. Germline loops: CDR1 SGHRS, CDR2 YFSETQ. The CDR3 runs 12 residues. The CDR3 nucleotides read TGCGCCAGCAGCTGGGGGGGCCGCAAAGCTTTCTTT. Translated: CASSWGGRKAFF. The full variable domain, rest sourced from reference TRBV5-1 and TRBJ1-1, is KAGVTQTPRYLIKTRGQQVTLSCSPISGHRSVSWYQQTPGQGLQFLFEYFSETQRNKGNFPGRFSGRQFSNSRSEMNVSTLELGDSALYLCASSWGGRKAFFGQGTRLTVV.

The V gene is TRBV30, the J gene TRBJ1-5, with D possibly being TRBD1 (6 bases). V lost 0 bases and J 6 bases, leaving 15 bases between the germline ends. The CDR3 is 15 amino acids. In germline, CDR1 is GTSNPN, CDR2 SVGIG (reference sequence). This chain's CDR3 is CAWSVGVQGSQPQHF. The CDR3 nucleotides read TGTGCCTGGAGTGTAGGCGTGCAGGGGTCTCAGCCCCAGCATTTT.

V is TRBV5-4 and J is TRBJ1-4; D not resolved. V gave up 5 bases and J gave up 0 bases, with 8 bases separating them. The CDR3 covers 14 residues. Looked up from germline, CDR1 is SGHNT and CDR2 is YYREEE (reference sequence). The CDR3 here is CASRFWATNEKLFF. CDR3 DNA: TGTGCCAGCAGATTTTGGGCAACTAATGAAAAACTGTTTTTT.

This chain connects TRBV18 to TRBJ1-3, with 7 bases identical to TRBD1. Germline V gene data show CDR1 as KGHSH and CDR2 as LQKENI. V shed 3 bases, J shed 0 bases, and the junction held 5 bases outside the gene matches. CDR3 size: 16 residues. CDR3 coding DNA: TGTGCCAGCTCACCGGTGAGGGGGCTCTCTGGAAACACCATATATTTT. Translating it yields CASSPVRGLSGNTIYF.

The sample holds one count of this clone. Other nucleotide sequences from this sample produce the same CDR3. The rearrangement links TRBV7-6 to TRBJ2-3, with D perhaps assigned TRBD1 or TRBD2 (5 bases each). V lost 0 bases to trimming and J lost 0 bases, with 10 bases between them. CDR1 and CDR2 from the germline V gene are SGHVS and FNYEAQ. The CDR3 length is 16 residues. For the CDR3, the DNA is TGTGCCAGCAGCTTAGCGGTCCGGGGCAGCACAGATACGCAGTATTTT. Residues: CASSLAVRGSTDTQYF.

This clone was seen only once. The CDR3 DNA reads TGTGCCAGCAGCTTGTACGGTCTGGGGGAGCTGTTTTTT. Translation: CASSLYGLGELFF. The gene calls are TRBV7-8 and TRBJ2-2; D is unresolved. The germline V gene encodes CDR1 SGHVS and CDR2 FQNEAQ. The CDR3 length is 13 residues. The ends were cut back, 3 bases at V and 8 bases at J, with 10 bases in the middle.

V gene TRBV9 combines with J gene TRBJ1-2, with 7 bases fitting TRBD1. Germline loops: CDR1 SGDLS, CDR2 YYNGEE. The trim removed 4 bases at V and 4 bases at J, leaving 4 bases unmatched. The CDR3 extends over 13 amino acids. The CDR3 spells CASSLDRSYGYTF. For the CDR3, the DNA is TGTGCCAGCAGCCTGGACAGGAGCTATGGCTACACCTTC.

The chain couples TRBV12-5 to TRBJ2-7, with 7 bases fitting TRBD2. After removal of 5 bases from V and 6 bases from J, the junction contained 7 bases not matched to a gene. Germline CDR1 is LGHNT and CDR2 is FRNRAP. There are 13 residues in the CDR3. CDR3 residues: CASGPPGGLEQYF. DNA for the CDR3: TGTGCTAGTGGTCCGCCGGGGGGTCTCGAGCAGTACTTC. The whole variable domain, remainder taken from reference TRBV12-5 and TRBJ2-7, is DARVTQTPRHKVTEMGQEVTMRCQPILGHNTVFWYRQTMMQGLELLAYFRNRAPLDDSGMPKDRFSAEMPDATLATLKIQPSEPRDSAVYFCASGPPGGLEQYFGPGTRLTVT.

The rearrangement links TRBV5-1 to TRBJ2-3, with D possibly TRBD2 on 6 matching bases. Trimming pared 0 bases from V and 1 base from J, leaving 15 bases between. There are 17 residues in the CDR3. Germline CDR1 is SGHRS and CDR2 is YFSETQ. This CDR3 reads CASSLVVAGHRTDTQYF. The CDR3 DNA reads TGCGCCAGCAGCTTGGTTGTCGCGGGGCACCGCACAGATACGCAGTATTTT.

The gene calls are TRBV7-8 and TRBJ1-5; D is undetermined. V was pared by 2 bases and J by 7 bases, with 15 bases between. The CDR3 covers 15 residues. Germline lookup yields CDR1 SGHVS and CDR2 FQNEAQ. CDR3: CASSLKDGPRQPQHF. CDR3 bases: TGTGCCAGCAGCTTAAAGGATGGGCCTCGGCAGCCCCAGCATTTT.

The CDR3: CASRLGRGRSKEKLFF. The CDR3 DNA is TGTGCAAGTCGCTTGGGCAGGGGGCGATCAAAGGAAAAACTGTTTTTT. The chain recombines TRBV12-2 with TRBJ1-4; TRBD1 was called by the table and not checked on the DNA. TRBV12-2 is recorded as a pseudogene. The CDR3 consists of 16 residues.

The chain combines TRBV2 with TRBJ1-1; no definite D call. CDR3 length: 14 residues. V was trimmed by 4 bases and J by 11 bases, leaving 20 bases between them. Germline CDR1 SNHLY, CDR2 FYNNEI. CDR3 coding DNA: TGTGCCAGCAGTGCTGACGGACGGTCTGGTGCGGCTTTCTTT. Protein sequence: CASSADGRSGAAFF.

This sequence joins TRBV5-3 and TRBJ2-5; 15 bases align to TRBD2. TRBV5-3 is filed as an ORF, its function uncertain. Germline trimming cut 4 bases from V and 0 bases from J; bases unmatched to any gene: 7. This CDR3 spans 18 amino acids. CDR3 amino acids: CARSLGTSGGSDQETQYF. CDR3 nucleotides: TGTGCCAGAAGCCTAGGGACTAGCGGGGGGTCCGACCAAGAGACCCAGTACTTC.